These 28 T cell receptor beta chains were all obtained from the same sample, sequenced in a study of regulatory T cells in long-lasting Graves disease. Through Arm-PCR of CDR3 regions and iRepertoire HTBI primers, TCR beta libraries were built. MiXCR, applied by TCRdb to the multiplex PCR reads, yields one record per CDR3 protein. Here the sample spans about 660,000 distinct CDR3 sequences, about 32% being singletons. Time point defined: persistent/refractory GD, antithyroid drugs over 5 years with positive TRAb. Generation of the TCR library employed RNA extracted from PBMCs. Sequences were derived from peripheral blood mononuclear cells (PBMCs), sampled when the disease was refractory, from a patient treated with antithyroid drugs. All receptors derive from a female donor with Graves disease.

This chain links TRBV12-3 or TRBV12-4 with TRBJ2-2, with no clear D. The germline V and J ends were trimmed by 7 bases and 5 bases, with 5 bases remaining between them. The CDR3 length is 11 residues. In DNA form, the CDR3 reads TGTGCCAGCATGAGTACCGGGGAGCTGTTTTTT. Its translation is CASMSTGELFF.

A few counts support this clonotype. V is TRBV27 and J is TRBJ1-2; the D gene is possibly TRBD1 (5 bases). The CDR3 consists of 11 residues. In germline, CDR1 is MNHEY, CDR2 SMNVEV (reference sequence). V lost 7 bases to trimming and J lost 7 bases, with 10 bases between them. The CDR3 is CASKSGVGYTF. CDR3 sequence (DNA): TGTGCCAGCAAATCGGGGGTTGGCTACACCTTC.

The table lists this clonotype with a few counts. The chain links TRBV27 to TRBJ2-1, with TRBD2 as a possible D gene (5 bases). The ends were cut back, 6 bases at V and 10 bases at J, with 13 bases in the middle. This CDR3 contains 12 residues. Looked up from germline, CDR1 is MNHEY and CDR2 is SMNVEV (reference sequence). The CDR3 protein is CASSKLGGEQFF. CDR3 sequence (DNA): TGTGCCAGCAGCAAACTAGGCGGGGAGCAGTTCTTC.

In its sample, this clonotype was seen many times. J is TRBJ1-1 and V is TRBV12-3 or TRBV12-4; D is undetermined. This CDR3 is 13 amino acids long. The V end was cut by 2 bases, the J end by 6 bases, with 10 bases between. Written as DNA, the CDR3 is TGTGCCAGCAGTTTAACGACTGGGTCTGAAGCTTTCTTT. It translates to CASSLTTGSEAFF.

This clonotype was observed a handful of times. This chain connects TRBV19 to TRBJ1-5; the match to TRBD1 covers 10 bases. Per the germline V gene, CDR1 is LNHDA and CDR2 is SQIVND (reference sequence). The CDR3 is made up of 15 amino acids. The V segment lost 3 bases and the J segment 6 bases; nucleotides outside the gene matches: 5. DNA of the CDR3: TGTGCCAGTAGTATCCCACGGACAGGGGGTCAGCCCCAGCATTTT. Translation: CASSIPRTGGQPQHF.

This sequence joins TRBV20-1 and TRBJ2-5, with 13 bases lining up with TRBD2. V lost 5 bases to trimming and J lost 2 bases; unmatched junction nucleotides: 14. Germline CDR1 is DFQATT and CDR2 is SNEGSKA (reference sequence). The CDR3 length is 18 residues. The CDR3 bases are TGCAGTGCTTCTCAAGGCGGGGGACTAGCGGGACAACAAGAGACCCAGTACTTC. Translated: CSASQGGGLAGQQETQYF.

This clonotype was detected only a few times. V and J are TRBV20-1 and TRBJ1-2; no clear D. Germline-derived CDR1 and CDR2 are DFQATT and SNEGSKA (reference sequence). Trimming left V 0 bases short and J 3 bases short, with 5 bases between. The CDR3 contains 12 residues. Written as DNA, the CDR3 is TGCAGTGCTAGAGATACGGACTATGGCTACACCTTC. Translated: CSARDTDYGYTF.

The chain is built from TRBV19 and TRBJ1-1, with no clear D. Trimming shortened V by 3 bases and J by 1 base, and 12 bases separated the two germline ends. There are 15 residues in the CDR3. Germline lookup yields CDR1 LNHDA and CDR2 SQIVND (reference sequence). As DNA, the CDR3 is TGTGCCAGTAGTATCTCCATCGGGAAGAACACTGAAGCTTTCTTT. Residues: CASSISIGKNTEAFF. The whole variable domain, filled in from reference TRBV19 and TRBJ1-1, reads DGGITQSPKYLFRKEGQNVTLSCEQNLNHDAMYWYRQDPGQGLRLIYYSQIVNDFQKGDIAEGYSVSREKKESFPLTVTSAQKNPTAFYLCASSISIGKNTEAFFGQGTRLTVV.

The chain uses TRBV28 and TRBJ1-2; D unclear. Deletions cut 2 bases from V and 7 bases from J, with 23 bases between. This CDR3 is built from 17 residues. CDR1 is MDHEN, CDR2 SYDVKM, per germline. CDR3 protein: CASSLTDRRSRIGGYTF. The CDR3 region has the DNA TGTGCCAGCAGTTTAACGGATAGACGGTCCCGGATTGGTGGCTACACCTTC.

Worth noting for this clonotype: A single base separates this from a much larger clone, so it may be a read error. Here the CDR3 reads CASSAGTGPTEAFF. The CDR3 region has the DNA TGTGCCAGCAGCGCCGGGACAGGGCCCACTGAAGCTTTCTTT. The genes are TRBV5-1 and TRBJ1-1; 9 bases align to TRBD1. CDR1 SGHRS and CDR2 YFSETQ come from the germline V gene. The CDR3 has 14 amino acids.

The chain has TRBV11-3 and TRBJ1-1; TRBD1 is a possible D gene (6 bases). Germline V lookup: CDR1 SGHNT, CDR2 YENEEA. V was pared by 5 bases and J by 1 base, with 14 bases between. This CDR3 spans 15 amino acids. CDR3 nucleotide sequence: TGTGCCAGCAGCAAACGCCGGGGGCAGAACACTGAAGCTTTCTTT. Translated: CASSKRRGQNTEAFF.

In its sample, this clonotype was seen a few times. DNA of the CDR3: TGCAGTGCTAATACCACTAGCGGGAGGGCCGGCGAGCAGTACTTC. This sequence encodes CSANTTSGRAGEQYF. The rearrangement links TRBV20-1 to TRBJ2-7, with TRBD2 identical over 13 bases. The CDR3 contains 15 residues. The V and J ends lost 4 bases and 6 bases, in that order; junction bases with no gene match: 9. Germline assignment: CDR1 DFQATT and CDR2 SNEGSKA (reference sequence).

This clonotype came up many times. CDR3 sequence reads: CASSPAASSGYTF. As DNA, the CDR3 is TGTGCCAGCAGCCCCGCGGCATCAAGCGGCTACACCTTC. V and J are TRBV7-2 and TRBJ1-2; D remains ambiguous. Germline V gene data show CDR1 as SGHTA and CDR2 as FQGNSA. This CDR3 is 13 amino acids long. V lost 5 bases, J lost 8 bases, and 15 bases lay in between.

CDR3: CASSYMVNTEAFF. The CDR3 DNA follows: TGTGCCAGCAGTTATATGGTGAACACTGAAGCTTTCTTT. The chain recombines TRBV6-2 or TRBV6-3 with TRBJ1-1; D unresolved. Germline lookup yields CDR1 MNHEY and CDR2 SVGEGT. Trimming cost V 3 bases and J 0 bases, with 5 bases left between them. The CDR3 has 13 residues.

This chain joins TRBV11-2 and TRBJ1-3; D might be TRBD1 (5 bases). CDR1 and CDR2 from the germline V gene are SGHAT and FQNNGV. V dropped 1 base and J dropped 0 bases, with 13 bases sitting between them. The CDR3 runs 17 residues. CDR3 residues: CASSLVSGTLSGNTIYF. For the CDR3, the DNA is TGTGCCAGCAGCTTAGTCTCGGGGACTCTCTCTGGAAACACCATATATTTT.

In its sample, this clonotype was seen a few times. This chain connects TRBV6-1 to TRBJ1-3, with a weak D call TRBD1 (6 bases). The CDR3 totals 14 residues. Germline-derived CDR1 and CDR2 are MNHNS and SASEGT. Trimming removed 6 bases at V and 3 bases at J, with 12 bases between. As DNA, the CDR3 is TGTGCCAGCAGCAGGGGTAACTTTGGAAACACCATATATTTT. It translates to CASSRGNFGNTIYF.

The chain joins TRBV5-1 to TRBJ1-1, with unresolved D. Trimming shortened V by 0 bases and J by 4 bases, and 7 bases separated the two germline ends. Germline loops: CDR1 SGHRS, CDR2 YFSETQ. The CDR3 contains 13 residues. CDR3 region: CASSLEAVTEAFF. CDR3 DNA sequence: TGCGCCAGCAGCTTGGAAGCCGTCACTGAAGCTTTCTTT.

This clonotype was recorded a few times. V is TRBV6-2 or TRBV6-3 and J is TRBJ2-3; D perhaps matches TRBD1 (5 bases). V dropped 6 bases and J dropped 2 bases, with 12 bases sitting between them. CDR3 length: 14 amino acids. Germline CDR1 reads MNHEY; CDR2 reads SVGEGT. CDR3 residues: CASSLQGYTDTQYF. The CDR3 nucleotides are TGTGCCAGCAGCCTTCAGGGTTACACAGATACGCAGTATTTT.

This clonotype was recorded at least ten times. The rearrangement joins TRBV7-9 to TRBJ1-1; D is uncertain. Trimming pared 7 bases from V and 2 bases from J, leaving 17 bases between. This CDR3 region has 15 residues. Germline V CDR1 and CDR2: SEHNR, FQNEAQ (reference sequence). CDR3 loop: CASNDWGRANTEAFF. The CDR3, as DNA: TGTGCCAGCAACGACTGGGGAAGGGCAAACACTGAAGCTTTCTTT.

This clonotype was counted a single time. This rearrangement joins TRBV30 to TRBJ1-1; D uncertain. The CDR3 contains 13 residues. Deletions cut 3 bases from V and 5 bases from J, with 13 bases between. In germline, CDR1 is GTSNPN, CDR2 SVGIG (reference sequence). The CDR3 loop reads CAWRPRSFTEAFF. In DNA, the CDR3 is TGTGCCTGGAGACCCAGAAGTTTTACTGAAGCTTTCTTT.

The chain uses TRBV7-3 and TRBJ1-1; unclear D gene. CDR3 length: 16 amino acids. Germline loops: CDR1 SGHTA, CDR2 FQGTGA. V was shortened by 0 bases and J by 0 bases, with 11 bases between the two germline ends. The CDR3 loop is CASSLTSARLNTEAFF. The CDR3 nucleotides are TGTGCCAGCAGCTTAACCTCAGCCAGGTTGAACACTGAAGCTTTCTTT.

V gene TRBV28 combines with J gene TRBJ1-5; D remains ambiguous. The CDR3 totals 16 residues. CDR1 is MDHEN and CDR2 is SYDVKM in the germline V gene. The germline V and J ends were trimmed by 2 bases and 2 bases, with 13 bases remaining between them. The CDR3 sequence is CASSLGPQARNQPQHF. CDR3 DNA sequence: TGTGCCAGCAGTTTAGGCCCCCAAGCGCGCAATCAGCCCCAGCATTTT.

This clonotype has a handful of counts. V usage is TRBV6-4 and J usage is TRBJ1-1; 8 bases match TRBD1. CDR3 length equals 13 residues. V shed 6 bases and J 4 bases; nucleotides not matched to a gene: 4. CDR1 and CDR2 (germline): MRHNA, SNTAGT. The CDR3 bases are TGTGCCAGCAGACGGACAGGGTCCACTGAAGCTTTCTTT. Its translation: CASRRTGSTEAFF.

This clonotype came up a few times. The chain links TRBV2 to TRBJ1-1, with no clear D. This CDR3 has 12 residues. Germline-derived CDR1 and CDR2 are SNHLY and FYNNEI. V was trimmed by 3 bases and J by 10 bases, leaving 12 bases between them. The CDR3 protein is CASSEAWVGAFF. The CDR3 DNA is TGTGCCAGCAGTGAGGCTTGGGTGGGAGCTTTCTTT. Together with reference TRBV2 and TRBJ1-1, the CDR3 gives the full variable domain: EPEVTQTPSHQVTQMGQEVILRCVPISNHLYFYWYRQILGQKVEFLVSFYNNEISEKSEIFDDQFSVERPDGSNFTLKIRSTKLEDSAMYFCASSEAWVGAFFGQGTRLTVV.

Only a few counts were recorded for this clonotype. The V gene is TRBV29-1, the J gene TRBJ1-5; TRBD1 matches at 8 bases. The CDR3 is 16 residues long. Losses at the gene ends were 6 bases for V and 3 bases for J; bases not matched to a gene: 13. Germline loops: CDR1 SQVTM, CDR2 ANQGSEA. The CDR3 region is CSVHERRTGHNQPQHF. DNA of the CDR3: TGCAGCGTACACGAGAGGCGGACAGGGCACAATCAGCCCCAGCATTTT.

CDR3 protein: CASSLAQGIDEKLFF. The CDR3 DNA reads as TGTGCCAGCAGTTTAGCGCAGGGCATTGATGAAAAACTGTTTTTT. This chain links TRBV28 with TRBJ1-4; perhaps TRBD1 as D (5 bases). V lost 2 bases, J lost 6 bases, and 13 bases lay in between. This CDR3 contains 15 residues. Germline CDR1 is MDHEN and CDR2 is SYDVKM.

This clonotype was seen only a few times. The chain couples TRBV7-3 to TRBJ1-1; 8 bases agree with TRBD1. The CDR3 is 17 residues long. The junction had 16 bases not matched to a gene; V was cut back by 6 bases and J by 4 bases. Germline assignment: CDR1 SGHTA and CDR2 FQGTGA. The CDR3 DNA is TGTGCCAGCAGTCCCGGACAGGGACTGAGGGCGAGCACTGAAGCTTTCTTT. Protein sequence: CASSPGQGLRASTEAFF. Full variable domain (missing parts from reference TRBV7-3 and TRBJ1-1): GAGVSQTPSNKVTEKGKYVELRCDPISGHTALYWYRQSLGQGPEFLIYFQGTGAADDSGLPNDRFFAVRPEGSVSTLKIQRTERGDSAVYLCASSPGQGLRASTEAFFGQGTRLTVV.

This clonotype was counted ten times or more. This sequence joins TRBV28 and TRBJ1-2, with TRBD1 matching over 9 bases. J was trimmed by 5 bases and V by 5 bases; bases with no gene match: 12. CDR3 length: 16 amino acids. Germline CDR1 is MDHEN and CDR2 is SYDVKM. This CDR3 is CASSTPDRGSGYGYTF. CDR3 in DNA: TGTGCCAGCAGTACCCCCGACAGGGGGAGTGGATATGGCTACACCTTC.